A single sample gave rise to the 32 T cell receptor beta chains below, sequenced in a study of identical twins. TCRdb ran MiXCR on the 5' RACE reads and lists one entry per CDR3 protein. The sample yields hundreds of thousands of distinct CDR3 sequences, roughly 8% seen once. These data also featured in a second study, about yellow fever vaccine responses in identical twins.

Sequencing was performed on PBMCs. These receptors originate from a woman younger than 35 in good health.

This rearrangement joins TRBV6-1 to TRBJ2-7, with 13 bases that match TRBD2. CDR3 length: 16 amino acids. Germline V gene lookup returns CDR1 MNHNS and CDR2 SASEGT. The J segment lost 3 bases and the V segment lost 5 bases, leaving 7 bases of the junction unmatched. The CDR3 DNA sequence: TGTGCCAGCAGTCGGACGGGACTAGCGGGGAACTACGAGCAGTACTTC. It specifies CASSRTGLAGNYEQYF.

In this sample, this clonotype turned up a few times. The rearrangement links TRBV6-1 to TRBJ1-2, with 11 bases lining up with TRBD1. The CDR3 is made up of 14 amino acids. Germline V lookup: CDR1 MNHNS, CDR2 SASEGT. V was clipped by 6 bases and J by 6 bases; unmatched bases: 6. The CDR3 protein is CASSPEDRGHGYTF. The CDR3 nucleotides are TGTGCCAGCAGCCCAGAGGACAGGGGGCATGGCTACACCTTC.

This clonotype was seen a few times. The rearrangement links TRBV3-1 to TRBJ2-5, with 8 bases fitting TRBD2. After removal of 4 bases from V and 3 bases from J, the junction contained 4 bases not matched to a gene. The CDR3 consists of 14 residues. CDR1 is LGHDT and CDR2 is YNNKEL in the germline V gene (reference sequence). CDR3 sequence (DNA): TGTGCCAGCAGCCCGGGGGGGGCGGAAGAGACCCAGTACTTC. It is translated as CASSPGGAEETQYF.

The rearrangement links TRBV20-1 to TRBJ2-3; a weak D match, TRBD2 (5 bases). The length of the CDR3 is 14 residues. Per germline, CDR1 DFQATT and CDR2 SNEGSKA (reference sequence). The ends were cut back, 4 bases at V and 0 bases at J, with 11 bases in the middle. CDR3 DNA: TGCAGTGCTATCGACTACCAGAGCACAGATACGCAGTATTTT. Its protein product is CSAIDYQSTDTQYF.

This clonotype was picked up a small number of times. The gene calls are TRBV27 and TRBJ2-5; D remains ambiguous. The V gene lost 6 bases and the J gene lost 3 bases, with 14 bases spanning the gap. CDR3 length equals 14 residues. CDR1 is MNHEY, CDR2 SMNVEV, per germline (reference sequence). Here the CDR3 reads CASSLWGTEETQYF. CDR3 coding DNA: TGTGCCAGCAGCCTCTGGGGTACGGAAGAGACCCAGTACTTC.

The chain couples TRBV7-9 to TRBJ2-3; D gene ambiguous. Germline loops: CDR1 SEHNR, CDR2 FQNEAQ (reference sequence). V lost 3 bases, J lost 4 bases, and 5 bases lay in between. The CDR3 runs to 12 residues. In DNA, the CDR3 is TGTGCCAGCAGCTTCCAATCAGATACGCAGTATTTT. Protein: CASSFQSDTQYF.

The chain joins TRBV5-1 to TRBJ2-3; tentative D call: TRBD2 (6 bases). Looked up from germline, CDR1 is SGHRS and CDR2 is YFSETQ. V lost 6 bases, J lost 6 bases, and 17 bases lay in between. The CDR3 loop spans 14 amino acids. The CDR3 coding sequence is TGCGCCAGCACCTCGAGCGGGCATTCGGATACGCAGTATTTT. Translating gives CASTSSGHSDTQYF.

This clonotype was counted only a few times. This chain's CDR3 is CSVVIPETQYF. For the CDR3, the DNA is TGCAGCGTTGTAATCCCCGAGACCCAGTACTTC. The gene calls are TRBV29-1 and TRBJ2-5; D gene unclear. The CDR3 extends over 11 amino acids. Germline assignment: CDR1 SQVTM and CDR2 ANQGSEA. Trimming took 4 bases from V and 5 from J, leaving 8 bases between them.

This clonotype turned up a few times. The V and J genes are TRBV5-5 and TRBJ2-7, with 8 bases aligning to TRBD2. Trimming at V came to 1 base and at J to 4 bases, leaving 4 bases not matched to a gene. The CDR3 is made up of 14 amino acids. Germline values: CDR1 SGHKS, CDR2 YYEKEE (reference sequence). CDR3 in amino acids: CASSLIASGYEQYF. CDR3 DNA: TGTGCCAGCAGCTTGATCGCTAGCGGGTACGAGCAGTACTTC.

This clonotype was seen a handful of times. The chain combines TRBV6-2 or TRBV6-3 with TRBJ2-7; no definite D call. Trimming left V 5 bases short and J 7 bases short, with 12 bases between. Germline CDR1 reads MNHEY; CDR2 reads SVGEGT. This CDR3 has 12 amino acids. This CDR3 reads CASSGDWREQYF. The CDR3 region has the DNA TGTGCCAGCAGTGGAGATTGGAGAGAGCAGTACTTC.

This clonotype was counted ten times or more. The chain joins TRBV12-3 or TRBV12-4 to TRBJ2-1, with TRBD2 matching over 8 bases. The CDR3 sequence is 17 residues long. V was pared by 8 bases and J by 0 bases, with 12 bases of the junction left unmatched. The CDR3 loop reads CASGGAGGPSSYNEQFF. CDR3 nucleotides: TGTGCCAGCGGGGGGGCGGGAGGACCAAGCTCCTACAATGAGCAGTTCTTC.

The chain uses TRBV13 and TRBJ2-7, with 7 bases fitting TRBD1. This CDR3 is built from 15 residues. Germline CDR1 PRHDT, CDR2 FYEKMQ (reference sequence). Trimming at V came to 5 bases and at J to 0 bases, leaving 7 bases not matched to a gene. CDR3 nucleotide sequence: TGTGCCAGCAGCCCGACGACAGGGAGCTCCTACGAGCAGTACTTC. Translated: CASSPTTGSSYEQYF.

This clonotype was detected a few times. CDR3 in amino acids: CAWSGGGGTDTQYF. Here the CDR3 DNA reads TGTGCCTGGAGTGGGGGCGGGGGCACAGATACGCAGTATTTT. J is TRBJ2-3 and V is TRBV30; TRBD2 is a possible D gene (6 bases). The CDR3 runs to 14 residues. The germline CDR1 and CDR2 sequences are GTSNPN and SVGIG (reference sequence). V was shortened by 1 base and J by 1 base, with 9 bases between the two germline ends.

This clonotype has more than one count but fewer than ten. The chain recombines TRBV2 with TRBJ2-7, with D uncertain. V lost 7 bases to trimming and J lost 3 bases, with 13 bases between them. CDR1 is SNHLY, CDR2 FYNNEI, per germline. The CDR3 spans 13 residues. The CDR3 bases are TGTGCCAGCACAGCTTTTGGTGGCTACGAGCAGTACTTC. Its protein product is CASTAFGGYEQYF.

This clonotype was found a few times. The V call is TRBV20-1, the J call TRBJ2-7, with TRBD2 matching 9 bases. Unmatched junction bases numbered 5, after V lost 0 bases and J lost 2 bases. Germline V gene lookup returns CDR1 DFQATT and CDR2 SNEGSKA (reference sequence). This CDR3 has 15 residues. CDR3 nucleotide sequence: TGCAGTGCTAGAGATCCTAGCGGGGAACCCTACGAGCAGTACTTC. Translation: CSARDPSGEPYEQYF.

This clonotype showed up many times. The chain has TRBV7-3 and TRBJ2-1, with D possibly TRBD1 on 6 matching bases. The V end was cut by 3 bases, the J end by 4 bases, with 10 bases between. CDR3 length: 14 amino acids. Per germline, CDR1 SGHTA and CDR2 FQGTGA. CDR3 DNA sequence: TGTGCCAGCAGCTTTGGACAGCTTTACAATGAGCAGTTCTTC. The encoded protein is CASSFGQLYNEQFF.

V is TRBV28 and J is TRBJ2-1; TRBD2 aligns across 12 bases. The CDR3 covers 16 residues. V was clipped by 4 bases and J by 4 bases; unmatched bases: 5. Germline values: CDR1 MDHEN, CDR2 SYDVKM. This chain's CDR3 is CASSSSSGRAYNEQFF. CDR3 coding DNA: TGTGCCAGCAGTTCCTCTAGCGGGAGGGCATACAATGAGCAGTTCTTC.

This clonotype has a count of ten or more. The chain recombines TRBV5-1 with TRBJ2-1, with D perhaps TRBD1 (6 bases). V shed 5 bases and J shed 3 bases, with 15 bases lying between them. This CDR3 has 15 residues. Germline values: CDR1 SGHRS, CDR2 YFSETQ. The CDR3 spells CASRHDRQYYNEQFF. As DNA, the CDR3 is TGCGCCAGCAGACATGACAGGCAGTACTACAATGAGCAGTTCTTC. Full variable domain (missing parts from reference TRBV5-1 and TRBJ2-1): KAGVTQTPRYLIKTRGQQVTLSCSPISGHRSVSWYQQTPGQGLQFLFEYFSETQRNKGNFPGRFSGRQFSNSRSEMNVSTLELGDSALYLCASRHDRQYYNEQFFGPGTRLTVL.

The CDR3 reads CASRPGQANNEQFF. The DNA of the CDR3 is TGCGCCAGCAGACCGGGACAGGCAAACAATGAGCAGTTCTTC. The rearrangement uses TRBV5-1 and TRBJ2-1, with 8 bases identical to TRBD1. The length of the CDR3 is 14 residues. Germline-derived CDR1 and CDR2 are SGHRS and YFSETQ. J was trimmed by 5 bases and V by 5 bases; bases with no gene match: 6.

This chain joins TRBV20-1 and TRBJ2-3; TRBD1 matches at 7 bases. J lost 4 bases, V lost 3 bases, and 10 bases had no gene match. CDR1 is DFQATT and CDR2 is SNEGSKA in the germline V gene (reference sequence). The CDR3 runs 15 residues. CDR3 loop: CSARRQGSSSDTQYF. The CDR3 nucleotides are TGCAGTGCTAGGAGACAGGGTAGTTCCTCAGATACGCAGTATTTT.

This clonotype was detected ten times or more. The chain combines TRBV6-5 with TRBJ2-7; 7 nucleotides agree with TRBD1. With 2 bases clipped from V and 6 bases from J, the junction kept 4 bases outside the gene matches. The CDR3 covers 13 residues. Germline CDR1 is MNHEY and CDR2 is SVGAGI. The DNA for the CDR3 is TGTGCCAGCAGTTACCGCAGGGGGAGCGAGCAGTACTTC. It is translated as CASSYRRGSEQYF.

This clonotype has a count of ten or more. The chain recombines TRBV7-9 with TRBJ2-1; D perhaps matches TRBD2 (6 bases). Trimming removed 3 bases at V and 6 bases at J, with 12 bases between. The CDR3 covers 14 residues. From germline, CDR1 is SEHNR and CDR2 FQNEAQ (reference sequence). The CDR3 DNA reads as TGTGCCAGCAGCTTCCCGGGACTTTCCAATGAGCAGTTCTTC. It codes for CASSFPGLSNEQFF. The variable domain in full, with the rest retrieved from reference TRBV7-9 and TRBJ2-1, is DTGVSQNPRHKITKRGQNVTFRCDPISEHNRLYWYRQTLGQGPEFLTYFQNEAQLEKSRLLSDRFSAERPKGSFSTLEIQRTEQGDSAMYLCASSFPGLSNEQFFGPGTRLTVL.

This clonotype was found a few times. The chain is built from TRBV5-1 and TRBJ2-3; D remains unclear. CDR3 length: 16 amino acids. The germline gives CDR1 SGHRS, CDR2 YFSETQ. Trimming removed 4 bases at V and 1 base at J, with 16 bases between. The CDR3 nucleotides are TGCGCCAGCAGCACACTTGGCAGTCTTGGCACAGATACGCAGTATTTT. It translates to CASSTLGSLGTDTQYF.

This clonotype showed up just a few times. The chain uses TRBV7-9 and TRBJ2-7, with D tentatively TRBD1 or TRBD2 (5 bases each). The V end was cut by 1 base, the J end by 5 bases, with 12 bases between. Per the germline V gene, CDR1 is SEHNR and CDR2 is FQNEAQ (reference sequence). The CDR3 contains 14 residues. CDR3 region: CASSLVGPSHEQYF. The DNA of the CDR3 is TGTGCCAGCAGCTTAGTGGGACCCTCTCACGAGCAGTACTTC.

This clonotype was counted a few times. V gene TRBV4-3 combines with J gene TRBJ2-7, with TRBD2 matching over 7 bases. The CDR3 loop spans 15 amino acids. Germline lookup yields CDR1 LGHNA and CDR2 YSLEER. V was clipped by 1 base and J by 2 bases; unmatched bases: 5. CDR3 sequence (DNA): TGCGCCAGCAGCCAAGGCCCGGGACTACCCTACGAGCAGTACTTC. This codes for CASSQGPGLPYEQYF.

The V and J genes are TRBV20-1 and TRBJ2-7; 10 bases line up with TRBD1. This CDR3 comprises 15 residues. Germline V gives CDR1 DFQATT, CDR2 SNEGSKA (reference sequence). J lost 3 bases, V lost 0 bases, and 5 bases had no gene match. The CDR3, as DNA: TGCAGTGCTAGAGATCTGGACAGGGGGGTCTACGAGCAGTACTTC. Translated, it gives CSARDLDRGVYEQYF.

This clonotype showed up many times. The rearrangement joins TRBV7-2 to TRBJ2-7; the D is unclear. The V gene's germline CDR1 is SGHTA and CDR2 FQGNSA. Trimming left V 5 bases short and J 5 bases short, with 16 bases between. This CDR3 is built from 14 residues. CDR3 coding DNA: TGTGCCAGCAGCCACACCTTGAATATTAACGAGCAGTACTTC. Translation: CASSHTLNINEQYF.

Ten or more counts support this clonotype. This chain uses TRBV12-3 or TRBV12-4 with TRBJ2-2, with D perhaps assigned TRBD1 or TRBD2 (6 bases each). Trimming took off 6 bases at V and 7 bases at J, with 12 bases between the two ends. This CDR3 is 13 amino acids long. CDR3 sequence (DNA): TGTGCCAGCAGCCTCGGGGGCCGCGGGGAGCTGTTTTTT. Translation: CASSLGGRGELFF.

The rearrangement joins TRBV5-1 to TRBJ2-3, with TRBD1 matching 7 bases. Germline assignment: CDR1 SGHRS and CDR2 YFSETQ. The CDR3 has 16 amino acids. With V trimmed by 4 bases and J by 2 bases, 10 bases remained unmatched. The CDR3 protein is CASSRQGVGDTDTQYF. The CDR3 nucleotides read TGCGCCAGCAGCCGACAGGGCGTTGGGGACACAGATACGCAGTATTTT.

This clonotype occurred many times. The CDR3 loop reads CATSSWVLAAHDNEQFF. Written as DNA, the CDR3 is TGTGCCACCAGCTCATGGGTACTAGCGGCCCATGACAATGAGCAGTTCTTC. The rearrangement links TRBV15 to TRBJ2-1, with TRBD2 identical over 8 bases. CDR3 length: 17 residues. V gave up 5 bases and J gave up 5 bases; unmatched junction bases: 14. Germline CDR1 LNHNV, CDR2 YYDKDF (reference sequence).

This clonotype came up many times. V is TRBV5-6 and J is TRBJ2-2; the D is unclear. Germline loops: CDR1 SGHDT, CDR2 YYEEEE. With 0 bases removed from V and 2 bases from J, the gap between germline ends came to 8 bases. This CDR3 spans 15 amino acids. CDR3 DNA sequence: TGTGCCAGCAGCTTGGGACGGGTTAACACCGGGGAGCTGTTTTTT. Protein: CASSLGRVNTGELFF.

This clonotype was seen just once. This may stem from a read error, because a much larger clone lies one nucleotide away. The genes are TRBV6-2 or TRBV6-3 and TRBJ2-5; a weak D match, TRBD2 (5 bases). Germline V lookup: CDR1 MNHEY, CDR2 SVGEGT. The germline V and J ends were trimmed by 2 bases and 2 bases, with 9 bases remaining between them. CDR3 length equals 14 residues. This CDR3 is CASSYAGVQETQYF. The CDR3 bases are TGTGCCAGCAGTTACGCCGGGGTTCAAGAGACCCAGTACTTC.